The clone carrying this T cell receptor beta chain came up many times. The sample is drawn from a study of T-cell reconstitution after alpha-beta-depleted transplantation in children. A TCRbeta library incorporating unique molecular identifiers was prepared. TCRdb processed the PCR reads anew with MiXCR; each CDR3 protein has one entry. The sample has hundreds of thousands of distinct CDR3 sequences; over 9.5% are singletons. With V trimmed by 5 bases and J by 6 bases, 11 bases remained unmatched. This CDR3 contains 16 residues. Germline lookup yields CDR1 SEHNR and CDR2 FQNEAQ (reference sequence). The TCR was taken from a boy in the first two years of life with acute myeloid leukemia, due to receive a stem cell transplant. This chain uses TRBV7-9 with TRBJ2-1; 9 nucleotides line up with TRBD2. Sample: PBMCs, taken before TCRalphabeta/CD19-depleted stem cell transplant. CDR3 sequence: CASSSERGAPRNEQFF. CDR3 in DNA: TGTGCCAGCAGCAGCGAGCGGGGGGCCCCCCGCAATGAGCAGTTCTTC.